A selection of T cell receptor beta chains follows, all from one sample in a study of post-analysis software for immune sequencing data. TCRdb reanalysed the PCR reads using MiXCR and keeps one entry per CDR3 protein. The sample lists about 770,000 distinct CDR3 sequences, about 45% seen once, with roughly 4.4% in the top ten. The sample consisted of blood. The receptors were gathered from a girl under 18 with multiple sclerosis. Both conserved end residues are part of each CDR3. The order of the fields is CDR3 protein, CDR3 DNA, clone size, J gene, D gene, V gene. D genes are given only for firm matches. The size entry is marked missing in some rows and otherwise reads once, few, many or a size class.

cdr3_aa: CSARLPGLPQETQYF
cdr3_nt: TGCAGTGCTAGACTACCGGGACTACCCCAAGAGACCCAGTACTTC
clone_size: NA
j_call: TRBJ2-5
d_call: TRBD2
v_call: TRBV20-1

cdr3_aa: CASRPTSGRASYNEQFF
cdr3_nt: TGTGCCAGCAGGCCCACTAGCGGGAGGGCCTCCTACAATGAGCAGTTCTTC
clone_size: once
j_call: TRBJ2-1
d_call: TRBD2
v_call: TRBV2

cdr3_aa: CASSLAMDRGYEQYF
cdr3_nt: TGTGCCAGCAGTTTAGCAATGGACAGGGGTTACGAGCAGTACTTC
clone_size: NA
j_call: TRBJ2-7
d_call: TRBD1
v_call: TRBV12-3/TRBV12-4

cdr3_aa: CASSKLGGHEQYF
cdr3_nt: TGTGCCAGCAGCAAACTGGGGGGTCACGAGCAGTACTTC
clone_size: NA
j_call: TRBJ2-7
d_call: NA
v_call: TRBV6-5

cdr3_aa: CASSPDRVPDTQYF
cdr3_nt: TGTGCCAGCAGCCCGGACAGGGTCCCAGATACGCAGTATTTT
clone_size: NA
j_call: TRBJ2-3
d_call: TRBD1
v_call: TRBV11-3

cdr3_aa: CASTETRGSGANVLTF
cdr3_nt: TGTGCCAGTACCGAGACAAGGGGATCTGGGGCCAACGTCCTGACTTTC
clone_size: NA
j_call: TRBJ2-6
d_call: NA
v_call: TRBV19

cdr3_aa: CASSRTPISYNEQFF
cdr3_nt: TGTGCCAGCAGCCGGACGCCAATCTCCTACAATGAGCAGTTCTTC
clone_size: NA
j_call: TRBJ2-1
d_call: NA
v_call: TRBV27

cdr3_aa: CASSLSEGTEAFF
cdr3_nt: TGTGCCAGCAGTTTATCCGAGGGGACTGAAGCTTTCTTT
clone_size: NA
j_call: TRBJ1-1
d_call: NA
v_call: TRBV12-3/TRBV12-4

cdr3_aa: CASSYGVTDRVNEQYF
cdr3_nt: TGTGCCAGCAGTTATGGGGTAACGGACAGGGTCAACGAGCAGTACTTC
clone_size: few
j_call: TRBJ2-7
d_call: TRBD1
v_call: TRBV6-5

cdr3_aa: CASSSRTGGWTLHEQYF
cdr3_nt: TGTGCCAGCAGTTCCAGGACAGGGGGCTGGACCTTACACGAGCAGTACTTC
clone_size: NA
j_call: TRBJ2-7
d_call: TRBD1
v_call: TRBV12-3/TRBV12-4

cdr3_aa: CASSLARGLAGVDEQYF
cdr3_nt: TGTGCCAGCAGCCTAGCTCGGGGACTAGCGGGAGTTGACGAGCAGTACTTC
clone_size: NA
j_call: TRBJ2-7
d_call: TRBD2
v_call: TRBV27

cdr3_aa: CASSLAAQGVNTEAFF
cdr3_nt: TGTGCCAGCAGCTTAGCGGCCCAGGGGGTGAACACTGAAGCTTTCTTT
clone_size: NA
j_call: TRBJ1-1
d_call: TRBD1
v_call: TRBV7-8

cdr3_aa: CASSKSGASTDTQYF
cdr3_nt: TGTGCCAGCAGTAAGTCAGGGGCCAGCACAGATACGCAGTATTTT
clone_size: NA
j_call: TRBJ2-3
d_call: NA
v_call: TRBV12-3/TRBV12-4

cdr3_aa: CATSREAGPYEQYF
cdr3_nt: TGTGCCACCAGCAGAGAAGCCGGGCCCTACGAGCAGTACTTC
clone_size: NA
j_call: TRBJ2-7
d_call: NA
v_call: TRBV15

cdr3_aa: CSVGLAGLYEQYF
cdr3_nt: TGCAGCGTCGGACTAGCGGGTCTCTACGAGCAGTACTTC
clone_size: few
j_call: TRBJ2-7
d_call: TRBD2
v_call: TRBV29-1

cdr3_aa: CATSGGQGVYNEQFF
cdr3_nt: TGTGCCACCAGCGGAGGACAGGGGGTGTACAATGAGCAGTTCTTC
clone_size: NA
j_call: TRBJ2-1
d_call: TRBD1
v_call: TRBV24-1

cdr3_aa: CSGFEDTQYF
cdr3_nt: TGCAGCGGATTTGAAGATACGCAGTATTTT
clone_size: NA
j_call: TRBJ2-3
d_call: NA
v_call: TRBV20-1

cdr3_aa: CSADFSGANVLTF
cdr3_nt: TGCAGCGCCGACTTCTCTGGGGCCAACGTCCTGACTTTC
clone_size: few
j_call: TRBJ2-6
d_call: NA
v_call: TRBV29-1

cdr3_aa: CASSVVTGSDGYTF
cdr3_nt: TGTGCCAGCAGCGTAGTTACAGGGAGCGATGGCTACACCTTC
clone_size: few
j_call: TRBJ1-2
d_call: NA
v_call: TRBV9

cdr3_aa: CASSWGLAGSGEQFF
cdr3_nt: TGTGCCAGCAGCTGGGGACTAGCGGGATCCGGCGAGCAGTTCTTC
clone_size: few
j_call: TRBJ2-1
d_call: TRBD2
v_call: TRBV6-2/TRBV6-3

cdr3_aa: CASSVDPSGSLETQYF
cdr3_nt: TGTGCCAGCAGCGTAGACCCTAGCGGGAGTTTGGAGACCCAGTACTTC
clone_size: NA
j_call: TRBJ2-5
d_call: TRBD2
v_call: TRBV9

cdr3_aa: CASSPLGSRLYEQYF
cdr3_nt: TGTGCCAGCAGTCCCCTCGGGAGCCGGCTCTACGAGCAGTACTTC
clone_size: few
j_call: TRBJ2-7
d_call: NA
v_call: TRBV27

cdr3_aa: CSVSGQGWYEQYF
cdr3_nt: TGCAGCGTTTCGGGTCAGGGGTGGTACGAGCAGTACTTC
clone_size: few
j_call: TRBJ2-7
d_call: NA
v_call: TRBV29-1

cdr3_aa: CASSPKTEPGEQYF
cdr3_nt: TGTGCCAGCAGTCCGAAGACAGAGCCGGGGGAGCAGTACTTC
clone_size: NA
j_call: TRBJ2-5
d_call: NA
v_call: TRBV6-5

cdr3_aa: CASSLPGQGGEQYF
cdr3_nt: TGTGCCAGCAGTCTCCCCGGACAGGGTGGGGAGCAGTACTTC
clone_size: NA
j_call: TRBJ2-7
d_call: TRBD1
v_call: TRBV28

cdr3_aa: CASASSESSYNEQFF
cdr3_nt: TGTGCCAGCGCCTCTAGCGAGAGCTCCTACAATGAGCAGTTCTTC
clone_size: few
j_call: TRBJ2-1
d_call: NA
v_call: TRBV12-3/TRBV12-4

cdr3_aa: CSARDPGGGNQPQHF
cdr3_nt: TGCAGTGCTAGAGATCCAGGGGGCGGCAATCAGCCCCAGCATTTT
clone_size: NA
j_call: TRBJ1-5
d_call: TRBD1
v_call: TRBV20-1

cdr3_aa: CASSQDTGGASPLHF
cdr3_nt: TGTGCCAGCAGCCAAGATACAGGGGGCGCTTCACCCCTCCACTTT
clone_size: NA
j_call: TRBJ1-6
d_call: TRBD1
v_call: TRBV4-2

cdr3_aa: CASSLGGQQFF
cdr3_nt: TGTGCCAGCAGTCTAGGGGGACAGCAGTTCTTC
clone_size: few
j_call: TRBJ2-1
d_call: NA
v_call: TRBV12-3/TRBV12-4

cdr3_aa: CSVEVLLAGTQYF
cdr3_nt: TGCAGCGTTGAGGTACTCCTCGCTGGGACCCAGTACTTC
clone_size: few
j_call: TRBJ2-5
d_call: NA
v_call: TRBV29-1

cdr3_aa: CSGRTELNYGYTF
cdr3_nt: TGCAGTGGCCGGACAGAACTAAACTATGGCTACACCTTC
clone_size: NA
j_call: TRBJ1-2
d_call: NA
v_call: TRBV20-1

cdr3_aa: CATSGGAQETQYF
cdr3_nt: TGTGCCACCTCCGGAGGGGCTCAAGAGACCCAGTACTTC
clone_size: NA
j_call: TRBJ2-5
d_call: NA
v_call: TRBV28

cdr3_aa: CATSRVTGWKSNEQFF
cdr3_nt: TGTGCCACCAGCAGAGTCACGGGGTGGAAATCTAATGAGCAGTTCTTC
clone_size: once
j_call: TRBJ2-1
d_call: NA
v_call: TRBV15

cdr3_aa: CASSTREAHNEQFF
cdr3_nt: TGTGCCAGCAGTACGCGGGAGGCCCACAATGAGCAGTTCTTC
clone_size: few
j_call: TRBJ2-1
d_call: TRBD2
v_call: TRBV6-1

cdr3_aa: CASSELRGPNTEAFF
cdr3_nt: TGTGCCAGCAGTGAATTACGGGGGCCGAACACTGAAGCTTTCTTT
clone_size: NA
j_call: TRBJ1-1
d_call: NA
v_call: TRBV25-1

cdr3_aa: CASSVRQGISYEQYF
cdr3_nt: TGTGCCAGCAGCGTCCGACAGGGGATCTCCTACGAGCAGTACTTC
clone_size: NA
j_call: TRBJ2-7
d_call: TRBD1
v_call: TRBV14

cdr3_aa: CASSLARDRGYTF
cdr3_nt: TGTGCCAGCAGCTTAGCCAGGGACCGGGGCTACACCTTC
clone_size: once
j_call: TRBJ1-2
d_call: NA
v_call: TRBV7-2

cdr3_aa: CASSGGLAGVEETQYF
cdr3_nt: TGTGCCAGCAGCGGCGGACTAGCGGGAGTGGAAGAGACCCAGTACTTC
clone_size: NA
j_call: TRBJ2-5
d_call: TRBD2
v_call: TRBV5-6

cdr3_aa: CATSRVLSTDTQYF
cdr3_nt: TGTGCCACCAGCAGAGTGCTGAGCACAGATACGCAGTATTTT
clone_size: NA
j_call: TRBJ2-3
d_call: NA
v_call: TRBV15

cdr3_aa: CASSQGLIYGYTF
cdr3_nt: TGTGCCAGCAGCCAAGGACTGATTTATGGCTACACCTTC
clone_size: NA
j_call: TRBJ1-2
d_call: NA
v_call: TRBV6-5

cdr3_aa: CATSRGEVTQYF
cdr3_nt: TGTGCCACCAGCAGGGGGGAGGTGACCCAGTACTTC
clone_size: NA
j_call: TRBJ2-5
d_call: NA
v_call: TRBV15

cdr3_aa: CASRPTPGGEGEQFF
cdr3_nt: TGTGCCAGTAGGCCCACCCCGGGGGGAGAGGGTGAGCAGTTCTTC
clone_size: NA
j_call: TRBJ2-1
d_call: TRBD2
v_call: TRBV19

cdr3_aa: CASSLAGPGTGANVLTF
cdr3_nt: TGTGCCAGCAGTTTAGCTGGTCCGGGGACTGGGGCCAACGTCCTGACTTTC
clone_size: NA
j_call: TRBJ2-6
d_call: NA
v_call: TRBV12-3/TRBV12-4

cdr3_aa: CASAGNGRSRNEQFF
cdr3_nt: TGTGCCAGCGCTGGGAACGGGAGGTCTCGTAATGAGCAGTTCTTC
clone_size: NA
j_call: TRBJ2-1
d_call: TRBD2
v_call: TRBV7-9

cdr3_aa: CAISESMSHKAVYEQYF
cdr3_nt: TGTGCCATCAGTGAGTCGATGTCCCACAAGGCGGTTTACGAGCAGTACTTC
clone_size: few
j_call: TRBJ2-7
d_call: NA
v_call: TRBV10-3

cdr3_aa: CSASGSPHSGTGELFF
cdr3_nt: TGCAGTGCTAGCGGCTCCCCGCATAGTGGCACCGGGGAGCTGTTTTTT
clone_size: NA
j_call: TRBJ2-2
d_call: NA
v_call: TRBV20-1

cdr3_aa: CSARDLGVETQYF
cdr3_nt: TGCAGTGCTAGAGATCTTGGAGTGGAGACCCAGTACTTC
clone_size: few
j_call: TRBJ2-5
d_call: NA
v_call: TRBV20-1

cdr3_aa: CATSRDRSYGYTF
cdr3_nt: TGTGCCACCAGCAGGGACAGGAGCTATGGCTACACCTTC
clone_size: few
j_call: TRBJ1-2
d_call: TRBD1
v_call: TRBV15

cdr3_aa: CASSTRTGGHYGYTF
cdr3_nt: TGTGCCAGCAGTACCCGGACAGGGGGGCACTATGGCTACACCTTC
clone_size: NA
j_call: TRBJ1-2
d_call: TRBD1
v_call: TRBV6-2/TRBV6-3

cdr3_aa: CASSQALAGPQFF
cdr3_nt: TGCGCCAGCAGCCAAGCACTAGCGGGGCCTCAGTTCTTC
clone_size: many
j_call: TRBJ2-1
d_call: TRBD2
v_call: TRBV4-3

cdr3_aa: CASSLQSLNTEAFF
cdr3_nt: TGCGCCAGCAGCTTGCAGAGTCTGAACACTGAAGCTTTCTTT
clone_size: NA
j_call: TRBJ1-1
d_call: NA
v_call: TRBV5-1

cdr3_aa: CASSLWGRGETQYF
cdr3_nt: TGTGCCAGCAGCTTATGGGGGAGAGGAGAGACCCAGTACTTC
clone_size: few
j_call: TRBJ2-5
d_call: NA
v_call: TRBV7-2

cdr3_aa: CASSLAHSYEQYF
cdr3_nt: TGTGCCAGCAGCTTAGCTCACTCCTACGAGCAGTACTTC
clone_size: NA
j_call: TRBJ2-7
d_call: NA
v_call: TRBV7-2

cdr3_aa: CASSDAGGDEQFF
cdr3_nt: TGTGCCAGCAGTGACGCCGGGGGGGATGAGCAGTTCTTC
clone_size: NA
j_call: TRBJ2-1
d_call: TRBD2
v_call: TRBV12-3/TRBV12-4